These 20 T cell receptor beta chains share one sample of origin, sequenced in a study of Ad26.COV2.S vaccination and SARS-CoV-2 variants (dated by TCRdb to about 2021). Library creation used the immunoSEQ multiplex PCR assay. This immuneACCESS table, as held by TCRdb, lists in-frame sequences with V and J called but not all clones. Of the missing ones, under half trace to an unresolved V gene in checked studies; the others have no known cause. The sample table shows hundreds of thousands of clones, and approximately 89% are seen once. The ten largest clones add up to over 2% of the sample. The sample's treatment or condition label, in plain terms: 19 received Ad26.COV2.S at low or high dose, single or two shots; roughly five received placebo; per-sample allocation not given. Repertoires of vaccine and placebo recipients were sequenced from samples taken on day 63 after the first injection. The sequencing used peripheral blood, collected in a trial of Ad26.COV2.S vaccine versus placebo. These receptors were collected from a person aged 18-65 years who received the Ad26.COV2.S COVID-19 vaccine or a placebo.

V usage is TRBV29-1 and J usage is TRBJ2-3, with D unclear. V shed 6 bases and J shed 2 bases, with 12 bases lying between them. Germline loops: CDR1 SQVTM, CDR2 ANQGSEA. The CDR3 runs 13 residues. The CDR3 here is CSVERLLTDTQYF. The CDR3 DNA follows: TGCAGCGTAGAGAGACTTCTCACAGATACGCAGTATTTT.

This chain uses TRBV6-1 with TRBJ2-4, with D possibly called TRBD1 or TRBD2 (5 bases each). Germline V CDR1 and CDR2: MNHNS, SASEGT. Trimming stripped 3 bases from V and 3 bases from J, with 12 bases between. The CDR3 runs 15 residues. The CDR3 bases are TGTGCCAGCAGTGAGCAGGGACGGAACAAAAACATTCAGTACTTC. Amino acids: CASSEQGRNKNIQYF.

The J gene is TRBJ1-2, the V gene TRBV2, with D uncertain. This CDR3 spans 12 amino acids. Germline CDR1 and CDR2: SNHLY and FYNNEI. The V end was cut by 8 bases, the J end by 1 base, with 8 bases between. The CDR3 spells CASAGGNYGYTF. The DNA of the CDR3 is TGTGCCAGCGCGGGTGGTAACTATGGCTACACCTTC. Full variable domain (rest looked up from reference TRBV2 and TRBJ1-2): EPEVTQTPSHQVTQMGQEVILRCVPISNHLYFYWYRQILGQKVEFLVSFYNNEISEKSEIFDDQFSVERPDGSNFTLKIRSTKLEDSAMYFCASAGGNYGYTFGSGTRLTVV.

V gene TRBV24-1 combines with J gene TRBJ2-3; no clear D. From germline, CDR1 is KGHDR and CDR2 SFDVKD. The CDR3 is 14 residues long. The V gene lost 6 bases and the J gene lost 4 bases, with 13 bases spanning the gap. The CDR3 sequence is CATSSSWVPDTQYF. The CDR3 DNA is TGTGCCACCAGTTCCTCGTGGGTCCCAGATACGCAGTATTTT.

V and J are TRBV10-3 and TRBJ2-1; tentative D call: TRBD2 (6 bases). Per germline, CDR1 ENHRY and CDR2 SYGVKD. The CDR3 runs 16 residues. V was pared by 3 bases and J by 5 bases, with 17 bases between. CDR3 protein: CAISDPGRAGNNEQFF. CDR3 in DNA: TGTGCCATCAGTGACCCGGGGCGGGCGGGAAACAATGAGCAGTTCTTC.

The chain carries TRBV6-5 and TRBJ1-2; D not certain. The V and J ends lost 6 bases and 2 bases respectively, with 10 bases between them. Germline-derived CDR1 and CDR2 are MNHEY and SVGAGI. The CDR3 loop spans 13 amino acids. Here the CDR3 reads CASSQRENYGYTF. CDR3 sequence (DNA): TGTGCCAGCAGCCAACGGGAGAACTATGGCTACACCTTC.

V gene TRBV10-3 combines with J gene TRBJ2-1, with 9 bases matching TRBD2. CDR3 length: 17 residues. Trimming at V came to 0 bases and at J to 12 bases, leaving 15 bases not matched to a gene. CDR1 is ENHRY, CDR2 SYGVKD, per germline. CDR3 in amino acids: CAISESSRAGGPPLQFF. CDR3 coding DNA: TGTGCCATCAGTGAGTCCTCCCGCGCGGGAGGGCCTCCATTGCAGTTCTTC.

The gene calls are TRBV29-1 and TRBJ1-2; D perhaps matches TRBD1 (5 bases). The CDR3 is made up of 19 amino acids. CDR1 and CDR2 from the germline V gene are SQVTM and ANQGSEA. The V and J ends lost 6 bases and 0 bases respectively, with 29 bases between them. The CDR3 bases are TGCAGCGTGGAGGACTTTATTTACCGGGACGGCATGTCTAACTATGGCTACACCTTC. Protein sequence: CSVEDFIYRDGMSNYGYTF.

This clone was recorded once. J is TRBJ2-1 and V is TRBV9; 10 bases match TRBD2. Germline values: CDR1 SGDLS, CDR2 YYNGEE. After removal of 0 bases from V and 8 bases from J, the junction contained 8 bases not matched to a gene. The CDR3 extends over 16 amino acids. CDR3 DNA: TGTGCCAGCAGCGTAGCTCGAAGCGGGAGGGCCGATGAGCAGTTCTTC. Translating gives CASSVARSGRADEQFF.

This chain links TRBV9 with TRBJ2-5; possible D gene TRBD2, 6 bases. CDR1 and CDR2 from the germline V gene are SGDLS and YYNGEE. This CDR3 contains 14 residues. V shed 2 bases and J shed 2 bases, with 10 bases lying between them. In DNA form, the CDR3 reads TGTGCCAGCAGCGTGGTTAGCGGACAAGAGACCCAGTACTTC. Its protein is CASSVVSGQETQYF.

This rearrangement joins TRBV15 to TRBJ1-1, with TRBD1 as a possible D gene (6 bases). Trimming shortened V by 6 bases and J by 4 bases, and 21 bases separated the two germline ends. CDR1 is LNHNV, CDR2 YYDKDF, per germline (reference sequence). The CDR3 spans 16 residues. CDR3 in DNA: TGTGCCACCAGAAGCACAGGGAGCGGGGGAAGCACTGAAGCTTTCTTT. It specifies CATRSTGSGGSTEAFF. The full variable domain, rest sourced from reference TRBV15 and TRBJ1-1, is DAMVIQNPRYQVTQFGKPVTLSCSQTLNHNVMYWYQQKSSQAPKLLFHYYDKDFNNEADTPDNFQSRRPNTSFCFLDIRSPGLGDTAMYLCATRSTGSGGSTEAFFGQGTRLTVV.

Only one count was recorded for this clone. This chain uses TRBV27 with TRBJ1-1; possible D gene TRBD1, 6 bases. CDR3 length equals 16 residues. Germline loops: CDR1 MNHEY, CDR2 SMNVEV (reference sequence). V gave up 6 bases and J gave up 7 bases, with 24 bases separating them. CDR3: CASRPDRGEESFEAFF. The CDR3 nucleotides read TGTGCCAGCAGACCTGATAGGGGGGAAGAGTCTTTTGAAGCTTTCTTT.

This clone has just a few counts. V gene TRBV18 combines with J gene TRBJ1-5, with no clear D. V was shortened by 4 bases and J by 8 bases, with 18 bases between the two germline ends. The CDR3 runs 15 residues. Germline V gene data show CDR1 as KGHSH and CDR2 as LQKENI. CDR3 region: CASSLHIGPAEPQHF. CDR3 in DNA: TGTGCCAGCTCACTACATATCGGGCCCGCCGAGCCCCAGCATTTT.

J is TRBJ2-5 and V is TRBV7-2, with D unresolved. Trimming removed 1 base at V and 1 base at J, with 13 bases between. The CDR3 runs 16 residues. Germline lookup yields CDR1 SGHTA and CDR2 FQGNSA. The CDR3 DNA reads TGTGCCAGCAGCTTAGTTGGGTACTACTTCCAAGAGACCCAGTACTTC. Translating it yields CASSLVGYYFQETQYF.

The rearrangement links TRBV28 to TRBJ1-2; D is undetermined. The V and J ends lost 3 bases and 4 bases respectively, with 9 bases between them. The CDR3 is 13 amino acids. Germline V gene lookup returns CDR1 MDHEN and CDR2 SYDVKM. The CDR3 loop is CASSFPIPYGYTF. The CDR3 region has the DNA TGTGCCAGCAGTTTTCCCATCCCCTATGGCTACACCTTC.

This sequence joins TRBV30 and TRBJ2-2, with TRBD2 matching over 10 bases. This CDR3 is 14 amino acids long. With 5 bases clipped from V and 4 bases from J, the junction kept 4 bases outside the gene matches. Germline values: CDR1 GTSNPN, CDR2 SVGIG (reference sequence). In DNA, the CDR3 is TGTGCCTGGGCTAGCGGGAGAGGCACCGGGGAGCTGTTTTTT. The encoded protein is CAWASGRGTGELFF.

This clone showed up just once. The rearrangement uses TRBV5-1 and TRBJ2-1; TRBD2 matches 10 bases. This CDR3 region has 18 residues. The germline V gene encodes CDR1 SGHRS and CDR2 YFSETQ. V dropped 4 bases and J dropped 7; count of bases not matched to a gene: 17. The CDR3 protein is CASSRKYRAGGPLNEQFF. CDR3 sequence (DNA): TGCGCCAGCAGCCGTAAATATAGAGCGGGAGGGCCGTTGAATGAGCAGTTCTTC.

The J gene is TRBJ1-6, the V gene TRBV9; tentative D call: TRBD1 (5 bases). This CDR3 has 14 amino acids. CDR1 is SGDLS, CDR2 YYNGEE, per germline. V lost 7 bases to trimming and J lost 10 bases, with 18 bases between them. CDR3 residues: CASQTGTGPSPLHF. CDR3 DNA: TGTGCCAGCCAAACCGGGACGGGGCCCTCACCCCTCCACTTT.

The DNA of the CDR3 is TGTGCCATCAGTGAGGGTGGGACAGGGATTAGCACAGATACGCAGTATTTT. Its translation is CAISEGGTGISTDTQYF. The V gene is TRBV10-3, the J gene TRBJ2-3; TRBD1 matches 9 bases. V lost 2 bases, J lost 0 bases, and 6 bases stayed unmatched. The V gene's germline CDR1 is ENHRY and CDR2 SYGVKD. The CDR3 has 17 amino acids.

The V and J genes are TRBV11-2 and TRBJ2-3, with a tentative D call TRBD1 (6 bases). This CDR3 region has 17 residues. Trimming pared 5 bases from V and 4 bases from J, leaving 22 bases between. Germline lookup yields CDR1 SGHAT and CDR2 FQNNGV. CDR3 in DNA: TGTGCCAGCAGCACGAGGGGGTTGGGACCATTTTCAGATACGCAGTATTTT. This gives the protein CASSTRGLGPFSDTQYF.